The present T cell receptor (beta chain) was sequenced within a study of beta chain features in type 1 diabetes. Turning to the study itself: All samples together contributed almost 110,000,000 sorted cells for examination.

Study results and limitations: In comparison with healthy donors, patients had naive, central memory and Treg TCRB repertoires that appeared more similar. Shorter TCRB CDR3s, moderately but significantly so, marked every one of the four CD4+ subsets in Type 1 diabetes patients.

V was trimmed by 0 bases and J by 3 bases, leaving 12 bases between them. Germline loops: CDR1 KGHSH, CDR2 LQKENI. The length of the CDR3 is 15 residues. Central memory, naive, regulatory and stem cell-like memory CD4+ cells were sorted by CD45RO/CCR7/CD25/CD127/CD95/CD27. Sorted populations all had greater than 95% purity. This clone was observed many times. Its matching antigen is unknown. Expressed TCRB transcripts were sequenced because the isolated RNA had all been reverse transcribed beforehand. TCRdb's table, derived via immunoSEQ multiplex PCR, lists solely in-frame clones and lacks some. The sample lists over 100,000 clones; 16% were seen once.

V usage is TRBV18 and J usage is TRBJ2-7, with D possibly being TRBD1 (6 bases). This sequence was found in a man younger than 45 with type 1 diabetes. Sequences were obtained from central memory CD4+ T cells from blood. Here the CDR3 DNA reads TGTGCCAGCTCACCACCACAGGGAAGGGGCTACGAGCAGTACTTC. Protein: CASSPPQGRGYEQYF.